Sequencing of this TCR beta chain was carried out in a study of T cells in tuberculosis (dated by TCRdb to 2016 to 2018). Regarding the complete study: The study combined CD1B tetramers and high-throughput TCR immunosequencing to characterize T cells specific for the mycobacterial lipid antigen glucose monomycolate (GMM). In a South African clinical cohort, IGRA-negative adolescents, IGRA-positive adolescents with latent tuberculosis and adults with active tuberculosis were compared, with under 12 people in each group. On the study overall, not on this receptor specifically: Smaller mean NN-distances to GMM-specific TCRs were observed in active tuberculosis TCR-alpha repertoires than in IGRA-negative controls, suggesting clonal expansion of GMM-specific TCRs. The smaller NN-distances were partly driven by shorter CDR3-alpha lengths in active tuberculosis patients, and the difference for TCR-beta did not reach statistical significance. Clinical samples were chosen by availability of cryopreserved specimens, and active tuberculosis cases were adults while controls were adolescents. Using GEM motif frequencies, a classifier achieved about 65% accuracy, whereas a classifier built on the diverse GMM-specific repertoire got to around 90% accuracy (AUROC about 0.9).

At study entry, a tuberculin skin test and the QuantiFERON-TB GOLD In-Tube IGRA were used to screen adolescents for latent tuberculosis infection. Immunosequencing of unsorted cryopreserved PBMC covered, on average, around 97,000 T cells per clinical donor. Eleven high schools in the Worcester region of the Western Cape, South Africa, served as enrollment sites for adolescents aged 12 to 18 years. Around 10 M. tuberculosis-infected adolescents and around 10 uninfected adolescents were selected, with the two groups matched for age and sex. PBMC from adolescents were isolated by density centrifugation from freshly drawn heparinized blood and then cryopreserved. Spanning cysteine to phenylalanine, the CDR3 consists of 11 amino acids. Only the CDR3 portion is preserved as DNA: 33 bases, with reading frame beginning at the first base. From a lookup of the germline V gene, CDR1 and CDR2 are SGHAT and FQNNGV. V is shortened by 4 bases, J by 2 bases, and the region joining them spans 3 bases.

Concerning this clone itself: The clone's antigen remains unknown. One base away there is no much larger clone; base qualities are not given.

The immunoSEQ multiplex PCR assay was used to generate TCR libraries, with TCR-beta and/or TCR-alpha/delta assays applied to each sample. The amplified TCR libraries were sequenced on the Illumina high-throughput platform. Regarding the original processing steps: Clustering and dimensionality reduction relied on pairwise TCRdist distances among GMM-specific receptors from T cells that were either sorted ex vivo or expanded in vitro. The score assigned to each clinical repertoire was mean NN-distance, meaning the average TCRdist to the nearest 10% of tetramer-positive reference sequences. GEM TCR motif frequency was calculated as the fraction of unique TCRs that matched known GEM sequences in V/J usage and CDR3 length. Active tuberculosis was classified by linear discriminant analysis with leave-one-out cross-validation, implemented in scikit-learn. Held by TCRdb, this immuneACCESS table contains in-frame sequences only and omits some clones. Under half of the omission traces to an unresolved V gene where checked; the cause of the rest is unknown. V and J calls and clone size are as listed in that table; D and trimming were resolved from the DNA. The sample table contains about 30,000 clones; only one count was recorded for about 95% of them. The biggest ten clones account for about 2.2% of the sample.

The sequence came from a donor between 10 and 35 years old with latent tuberculosis or without tuberculosis infection. The chain is encoded by TRBV11-2 joined to TRBJ2-7; no D gene call is confident. Sequencing was carried out using PBMCs. The nucleotide sequence reads TGTGCCAGCAGCTCCGCCTACGAGCAGTACTTC. It is translated as CASSSAYEQYF.